The present T cell receptor (beta chain) was sequenced within a study of T cell responses to AZD1222 COVID-19 vaccine. General observations from the study: At study baseline, merely roughly 6 AZD1222 recipients were seropositive.

About this clone: Its specificity is not known.

Measured with immunoSEQ multiplex PCR; TCRdb has only the in-frame clones, and not every one. This sample yields around 130,000 clones, of which about 89% are seen a single time; roughly 7.1% belongs to the top ten. CDR3 length: 15 amino acids. CDR1 is SGHTA, CDR2 FQGNSA, per germline. With 5 bases removed from V and 0 bases from J, the gap between germline ends came to 12 bases. The chain couples TRBV7-2 to TRBJ2-3, with D perhaps given as TRBD1 or TRBD2 (6 bases each). The receptor's source is an adult who received the MenACWY meningococcal vaccine as a control. The sample consisted of peripheral blood, taken 28 days after the second dose of the MenACWY control vaccine. The CDR3 region is CASSRGPESTDTQYF. The CDR3 DNA follows: TGTGCCAGCAGCCGGGGGCCAGAAAGCACAGATACGCAGTATTTT.